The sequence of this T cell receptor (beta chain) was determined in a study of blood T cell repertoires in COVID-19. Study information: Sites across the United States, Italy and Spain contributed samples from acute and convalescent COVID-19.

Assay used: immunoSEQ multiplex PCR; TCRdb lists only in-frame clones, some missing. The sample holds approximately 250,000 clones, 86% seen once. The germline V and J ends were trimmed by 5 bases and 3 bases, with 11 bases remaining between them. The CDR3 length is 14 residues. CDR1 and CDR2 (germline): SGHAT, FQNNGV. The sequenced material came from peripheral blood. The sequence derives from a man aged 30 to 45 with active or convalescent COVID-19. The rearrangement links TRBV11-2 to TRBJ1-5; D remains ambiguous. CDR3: CASSPTETNQPQHF. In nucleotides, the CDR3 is TGTGCCAGCAGCCCGACGGAGACCAATCAGCCCCAGCATTTT.